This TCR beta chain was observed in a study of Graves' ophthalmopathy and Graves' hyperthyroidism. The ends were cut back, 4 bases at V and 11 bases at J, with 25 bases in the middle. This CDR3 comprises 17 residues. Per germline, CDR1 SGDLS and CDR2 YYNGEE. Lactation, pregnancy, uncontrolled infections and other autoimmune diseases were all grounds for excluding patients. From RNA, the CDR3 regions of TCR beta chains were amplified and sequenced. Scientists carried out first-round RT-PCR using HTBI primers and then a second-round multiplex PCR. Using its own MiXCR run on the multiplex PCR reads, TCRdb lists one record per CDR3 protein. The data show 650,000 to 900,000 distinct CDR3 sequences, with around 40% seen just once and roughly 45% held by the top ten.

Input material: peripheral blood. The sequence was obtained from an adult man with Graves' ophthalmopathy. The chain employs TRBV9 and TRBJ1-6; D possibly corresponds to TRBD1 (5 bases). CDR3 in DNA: TGTGCCAGCAGCTCCCAGTCGGTGGCGCCAGGGCCTCCACCCCTCCACTTT. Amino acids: CASSSQSVAPGPPPLHF.